Listed below are T cell receptor beta chains from one sample, sequenced in a study of cytomegalovirus exposure and HLA in healthy donors. Repertoires were generated with immunoSEQ multiplex PCR, while TCRdb's copy carries only in-frame clones and drops some. The sample records roughly 220,000 clones, about nine tenths being singletons. The sequencing sample was made of PBMCs. The receptors originated from a woman under 30 in good health and CMV-seronegative. The CDR3 runs from the conserved cysteine through the conserved F or W. D genes are given only for firm matches. Some rows mark clone size as missing; the rest say once, few, many or name a class of expanded clone.

V gene	D gene	J gene	clone size	CDR3 DNA	CDR3 protein
TRBV2	TRBD1	TRBJ2-7	NA	TGTGCCAGCAGTCAAGGGACAGGGTCTTACGAGCAGTACTTC	CASSQGTGSYEQYF
TRBV19	NA	TRBJ1-6	NA	TGTGCCAGTAGTTCGGGAGCCCTGGATTCACCCCTCCACTTT	CASSSGALDSPLHF
TRBV5-6	TRBD1	TRBJ2-2	NA	TGTGCCAGCACCGGAGGACAGGGCGGCACCGGGGAGCTGTTTTTT	CASTGGQGGTGELFF
TRBV4-1	TRBD1	TRBJ2-7	NA	TGCGCCAGCAGCGGGACAGCGTTGAGCTTC	CASSGTALSF
TRBV11-3	TRBD2	TRBJ2-1	NA	TGTGCCAGCAGCTTAGGAGGCGGGAGGAGGAATGAGCAGTTCTTC	CASSLGGGRRNEQFF
TRBV28	TRBD2	TRBJ2-1	NA	TGTGCCAGCAAGTGGGGCGGGAGCTCCTACAATGAGCAGTTCTTC	CASKWGGSSYNEQFF
TRBV7-9	TRBD2	TRBJ2-5	NA	TGTGCCAGCAGCCCAGAGCGGGAGGGCGGGGAGACCCAGTACTTC	CASSPEREGGETQYF
TRBV10-1	TRBD2	TRBJ2-2	few	TGCGCCAGCAGTACTAGCGGGAAGTTCACCGGGGAGCTGTTTTTT	CASSTSGKFTGELFF
TRBV2	NA	TRBJ1-1	NA	TGTGCCAGCAGCGAAGGGGCGGGACTCACTGAAGCTTTCTTT	CASSEGAGLTEAFF
TRBV9	NA	TRBJ2-2	few	TGTGCCAGCAGCCCACAGGGACACAGGAACACCGGGGAGCTGTTTTTT	CASSPQGHRNTGELFF
TRBV28	TRBD1	TRBJ2-7	NA	TGTGCCAGCACCCCCTCGACAGGGATTCTCTACGAGCAGTACTTC	CASTPSTGILYEQYF
TRBV6-1	TRBD2	TRBJ2-7	once	TGTGCCAGCAGTCCAGCGGGAGCTTACGAGCAGTACTTC	CASSPAGAYEQYF
TRBV6-1	TRBD1	TRBJ1-1	NA	TGTGCCAGCATCAGGACAGGAAACACTGAAGCTTTCTTT	CASIRTGNTEAFF
TRBV19	TRBD1	TRBJ2-7	NA	TGTGCCAGTAGTGGGGCGGACAGGACCTTTTTGGACGAGCAGTACTTC	CASSGADRTFLDEQYF
TRBV2	NA	TRBJ2-4	NA	TGTGCCAGCATTTGGGAGGCCAAAAACATTCAGTACTTC	CASIWEAKNIQYF
TRBV19	NA	TRBJ2-4	NA	TGTGCCAGTAGCGGAGGTGCCGATTCAGGACCAAACATTCAGTACTTC	CASSGGADSGPNIQYF
TRBV2	TRBD1	TRBJ1-4	once	TGTGCCAGCAGTGGAGATACGAGGGGGCGCTTAACTAATGAAAAACTGTTTTTT	CASSGDTRGRLTNEKLFF
TRBV28	TRBD2	TRBJ2-7	few	TGTGCCAGCAAGGGACTAGCGGGGTACGAGCAGTACTTC	CASKGLAGYEQYF
TRBV27	TRBD1	TRBJ1-2	NA	TGTGCCAGCAGGGTAACCGGGACAGGAGGTCGGGGCTACACCTTC	CASRVTGTGGRGYTF
TRBV30	NA	TRBJ1-1	NA	TGTGCCTGGAGTGTCGGGGGGCAGACTGAAGCTTTCTTT	CAWSVGGQTEAFF
TRBV28	TRBD1	TRBJ1-5	NA	TGTGCCAGCTCCTTATGGACAGGGATTGAGCAGCCCCAGCATTTT	CASSLWTGIEQPQHF
TRBV12-5	TRBD2	TRBJ2-1	NA	TGTGCTAGTGGTTTTAGCGGGAGTAGCAATGAGCAGTTCTTC	CASGFSGSSNEQFF
TRBV5-1	TRBD2	TRBJ2-3	NA	TGCGCCAGCAGACCTACCCCCGGGACTAGCGGGAGGGCAGATACGCAGTATTTT	CASRPTPGTSGRADTQYF
TRBV6-1	TRBD1	TRBJ2-3	NA	TGTGCCAGCAGTGAGACAGGGGGTGCAGATACGCAGTATTTT	CASSETGGADTQYF
TRBV4-1	TRBD1	TRBJ1-1	NA	TGCGCCAGCAGCCACGTTACAGGGGCCACTGAAGCTTTCTTT	CASSHVTGATEAFF
TRBV28	NA	TRBJ1-5	NA	TGTGCCAGCAGATTAACAGGGCCTCAGCCCCAGCATTTT	CASRLTGPQPQHF
TRBV11-1	NA	TRBJ2-5	NA	TGTGCCAGCAGCCTTGGGGGGATCCAAGAGACCCAGTACTTC	CASSLGGIQETQYF
TRBV7-9	TRBD1	TRBJ2-7	NA	TGTGCCAGCAGTCGACAGGGCCTCCTTCCCTACGAGCAGTACTTC	CASSRQGLLPYEQYF
TRBV27	TRBD1	TRBJ2-5	once	TGTGCCAGCAGTTCGGGGACAGGGAACCAAGAGACCCAGCACTTC	CASSSGTGNQETQHF
TRBV28	NA	TRBJ2-5	NA	TGTGCCAGCAGTTTTAGGAGGGCCCTGACCATGGAGACCCAGTACTTC	CASSFRRALTMETQYF
TRBV5-1	NA	TRBJ2-7	NA	TGCGCCAGTAGCGGGACAGCAAACTACGAGCAGTACTTC	CASSGTANYEQYF
TRBV19	NA	TRBJ1-6	NA	TGTGCCAGTAGTGCGCTGACTTGGGGAAGAGGGCATTCACCCCTCCACTTT	CASSALTWGRGHSPLHF
TRBV5-1	NA	TRBJ1-4	NA	TGCGCCAGCAGCGCCGGACAGACTAATGAAAAACTGTTTTTT	CASSAGQTNEKLFF
TRBV12-2	NA	TRBJ2-7	NA	TGTGCAAGTCGCTCCGAAGGCGGACTTCTGGATTACGAGCAGTACTTC	CASRSEGGLLDYEQYF
TRBV5-4	TRBD1	TRBJ2-7	few	TGTGCCAGCAGAATGGGGGGGACAGGGACCCACGAGCAGTACTTC	CASRMGGTGTHEQYF
TRBV30	NA	TRBJ1-2	NA	TGTGCCTGGAGTGTACGGAGGGGAGGGGGAGACTATGGCTACACCTTC	CAWSVRRGGGDYGYTF
TRBV6-1	TRBD1	TRBJ1-5	NA	TGTGCCAGCACACAGGGGCACCCGAATCAGCCCCAGCATTTT	CASTQGHPNQPQHF
TRBV30	NA	TRBJ1-1	NA	TGTGCCTGGGGAAGACAGGAAGCTTTCTTT	CAWGRQEAFF
TRBV5-1	NA	TRBJ1-4	once	TGCGCCAGCAGCTTAGGTTCGGGGGGTAATCATGAAAAACTGTTTTTT	CASSLGSGGNHEKLFF
TRBV19	NA	TRBJ1-4	once	TGTGCCAGTAGTGGTCCAGGGCTATCGAGCGAAAAACTGTTTTTT	CASSGPGLSSEKLFF
TRBV5-1	TRBD1	TRBJ2-5	NA	TGCGCCAGCAGCTTGGGAGGCGGACAGGATGCCCAACAGACCCAGTACTTC	CASSLGGGQDAQQTQYF
TRBV5-1	TRBD1	TRBJ1-4	NA	TGCGCCAGCAGCTTGGGGGACAGGGATCATGAAAAACTGTTTTTT	CASSLGDRDHEKLFF
TRBV5-1	NA	TRBJ2-7	once	TGCGCCAGCAGCTGGGACATAGCCTCCTACGAGCAGTACTTC	CASSWDIASYEQYF
TRBV29-1	TRBD1	TRBJ1-1	NA	TGCAGCGCACTTGACAGGGGAAACACTGAAGCTTTCTTT	CSALDRGNTEAFF
TRBV30	TRBD2	TRBJ2-1	once	TGTGCCTGGAGCCAGGGACTAGCGGGATTCTACAATGAGCAGTTCTTC	CAWSQGLAGFYNEQFF